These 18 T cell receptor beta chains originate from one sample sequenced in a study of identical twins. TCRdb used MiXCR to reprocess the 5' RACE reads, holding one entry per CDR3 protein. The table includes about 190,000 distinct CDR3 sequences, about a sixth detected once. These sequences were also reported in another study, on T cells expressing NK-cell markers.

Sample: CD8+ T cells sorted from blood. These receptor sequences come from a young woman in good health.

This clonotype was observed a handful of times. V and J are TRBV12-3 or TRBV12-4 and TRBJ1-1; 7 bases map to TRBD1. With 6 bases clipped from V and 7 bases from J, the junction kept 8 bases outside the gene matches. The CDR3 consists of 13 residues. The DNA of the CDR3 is TGTGCCAGCAGCCTCCGACAGGGAGATGAAGCTTTCTTT. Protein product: CASSLRQGDEAFF.

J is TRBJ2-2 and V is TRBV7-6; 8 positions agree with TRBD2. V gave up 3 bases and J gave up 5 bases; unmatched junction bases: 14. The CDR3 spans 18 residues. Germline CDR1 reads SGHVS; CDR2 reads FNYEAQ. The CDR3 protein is CASSFSSPHGGVTGELFF. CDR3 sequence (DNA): TGTGCCAGCAGCTTTTCTTCCCCCCACGGGGGGGTGACCGGGGAGCTGTTTTTT. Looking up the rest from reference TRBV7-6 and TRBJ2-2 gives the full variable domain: GAGVSQSPRYKVTKRGQDVALRCDPISGHVSLYWYRQALGQGPEFLTYFNYEAQQDKSGLPNDRFSAERPEGSISTLTIQRTEQRDSAMYRCASSFSSPHGGVTGELFFGEGSRLTVL.

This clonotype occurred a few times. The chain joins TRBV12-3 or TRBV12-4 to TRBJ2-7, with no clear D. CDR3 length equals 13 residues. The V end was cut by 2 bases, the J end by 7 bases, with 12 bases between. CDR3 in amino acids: CASSLSPPWEQYF. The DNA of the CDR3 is TGTGCCAGCAGTTTATCCCCCCCTTGGGAGCAGTACTTC.

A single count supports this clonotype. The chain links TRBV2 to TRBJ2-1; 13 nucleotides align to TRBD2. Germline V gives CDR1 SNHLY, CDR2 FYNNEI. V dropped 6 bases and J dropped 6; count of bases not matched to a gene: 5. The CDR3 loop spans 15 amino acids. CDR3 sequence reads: CASRELAGGINEQFF. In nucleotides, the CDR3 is TGTGCCAGCAGGGAACTAGCGGGGGGGATCAATGAGCAGTTCTTC.

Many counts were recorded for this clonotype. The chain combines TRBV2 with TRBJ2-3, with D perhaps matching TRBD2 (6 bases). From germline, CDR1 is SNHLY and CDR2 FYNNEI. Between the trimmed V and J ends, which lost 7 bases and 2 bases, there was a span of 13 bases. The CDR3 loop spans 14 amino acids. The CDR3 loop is CASMDGSLTDTQYF. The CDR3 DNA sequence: TGTGCCAGCATGGACGGGAGCCTCACAGATACGCAGTATTTT. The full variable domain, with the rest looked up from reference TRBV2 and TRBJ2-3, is EPEVTQTPSHQVTQMGQEVILRCVPISNHLYFYWYRQILGQKVEFLVSFYNNEISEKSEIFDDQFSVERPDGSNFTLKIRSTKLEDSAMYFCASMDGSLTDTQYFGPGTRLTVL.

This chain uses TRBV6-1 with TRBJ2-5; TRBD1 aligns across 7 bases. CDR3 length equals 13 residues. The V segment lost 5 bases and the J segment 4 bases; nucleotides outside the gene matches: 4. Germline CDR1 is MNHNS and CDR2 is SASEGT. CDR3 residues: CASSLTGRETQYF. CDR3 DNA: TGTGCCAGCAGTCTGACAGGGAGAGAGACCCAGTACTTC.

Here the CDR3 DNA reads TGTGCCAGCAGCTTGATACTAGCGGGAGTCAAAAACATTCAGTACTTC. It translates to CASSLILAGVKNIQYF. The V call is TRBV11-2, the J call TRBJ2-4, with TRBD2 matching 11 bases. Germline-derived CDR1 and CDR2 are SGHAT and FQNNGV. This CDR3 comprises 16 residues. V trimming: 3 bases; J trimming: 3 bases; junction bases outside the gene matches: 4. Full variable domain (outside the CDR3, taken from reference TRBV11-2 and TRBJ2-4): EAGVAQSPRYKIIEKRQSVAFWCNPISGHATLYWYQQILGQGPKLLIQFQNNGVVDDSQLPKDRFSAERLKGVDSTLKIQPAKLEDSAVYLCASSLILAGVKNIQYFGAGTRLSVL.

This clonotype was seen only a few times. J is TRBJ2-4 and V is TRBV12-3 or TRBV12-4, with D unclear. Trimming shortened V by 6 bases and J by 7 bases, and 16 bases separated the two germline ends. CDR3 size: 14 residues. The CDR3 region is CASSLTAFGNIQYF. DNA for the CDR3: TGTGCCAGCAGCCTAACGGCCTTTGGGAACATTCAGTACTTC.

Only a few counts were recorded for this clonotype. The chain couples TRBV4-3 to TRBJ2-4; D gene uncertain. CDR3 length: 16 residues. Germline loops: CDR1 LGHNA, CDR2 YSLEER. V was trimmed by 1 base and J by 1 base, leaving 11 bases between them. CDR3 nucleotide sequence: TGCGCCAGCAGCCAAGCAGCAACTGGGGCCAAAAACATTCAGTACTTC. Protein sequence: CASSQAATGAKNIQYF.

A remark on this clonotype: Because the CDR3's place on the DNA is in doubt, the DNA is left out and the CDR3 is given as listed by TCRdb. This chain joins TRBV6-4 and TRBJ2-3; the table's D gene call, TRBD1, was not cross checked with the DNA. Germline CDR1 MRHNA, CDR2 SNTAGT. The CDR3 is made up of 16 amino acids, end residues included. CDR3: CASSSSGRVNTDTQYF.

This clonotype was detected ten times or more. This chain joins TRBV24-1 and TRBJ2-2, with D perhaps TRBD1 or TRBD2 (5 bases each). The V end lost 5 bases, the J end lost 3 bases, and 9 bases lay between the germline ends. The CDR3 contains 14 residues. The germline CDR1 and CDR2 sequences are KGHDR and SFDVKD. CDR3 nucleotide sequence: TGTGCCACCAGTGGAGGGGCGGACACCGGGGAGCTGTTTTTT. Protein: CATSGGADTGELFF.

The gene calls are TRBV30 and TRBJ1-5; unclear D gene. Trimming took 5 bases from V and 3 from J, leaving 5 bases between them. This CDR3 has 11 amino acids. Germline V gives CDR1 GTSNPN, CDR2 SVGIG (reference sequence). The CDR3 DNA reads TGTGCCTGGGGTTACAATCAGCCCCAGCATTTT. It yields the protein CAWGYNQPQHF.

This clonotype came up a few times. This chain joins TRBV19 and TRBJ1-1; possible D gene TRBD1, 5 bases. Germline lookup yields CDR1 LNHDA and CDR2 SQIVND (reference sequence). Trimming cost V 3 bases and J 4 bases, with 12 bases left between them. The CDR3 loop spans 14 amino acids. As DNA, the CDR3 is TGTGCCAGTAGTATTTGGGGGGAAAGCACTGAAGCTTTCTTT. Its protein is CASSIWGESTEAFF.

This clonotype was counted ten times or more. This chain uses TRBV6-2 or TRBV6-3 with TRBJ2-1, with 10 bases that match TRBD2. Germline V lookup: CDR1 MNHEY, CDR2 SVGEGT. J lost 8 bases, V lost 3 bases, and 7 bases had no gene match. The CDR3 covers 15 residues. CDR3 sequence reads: CASSYLAGEGHEQFF. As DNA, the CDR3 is TGTGCCAGCAGTTATCTAGCGGGAGAGGGCCATGAGCAGTTCTTC.

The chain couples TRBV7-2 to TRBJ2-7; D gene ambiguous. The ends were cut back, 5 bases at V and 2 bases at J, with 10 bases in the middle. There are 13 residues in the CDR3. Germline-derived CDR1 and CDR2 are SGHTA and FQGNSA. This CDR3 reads CASSQIPTYEQYF. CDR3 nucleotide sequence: TGTGCCAGCAGCCAAATCCCAACCTACGAGCAGTACTTC.

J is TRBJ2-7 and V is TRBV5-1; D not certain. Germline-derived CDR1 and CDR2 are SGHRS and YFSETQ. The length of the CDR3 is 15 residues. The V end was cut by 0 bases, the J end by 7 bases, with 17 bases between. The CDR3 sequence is CASSLVAAGSREQYF. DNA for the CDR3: TGCGCCAGCAGCTTGGTCGCTGCTGGCTCCCGAGAGCAGTACTTC.

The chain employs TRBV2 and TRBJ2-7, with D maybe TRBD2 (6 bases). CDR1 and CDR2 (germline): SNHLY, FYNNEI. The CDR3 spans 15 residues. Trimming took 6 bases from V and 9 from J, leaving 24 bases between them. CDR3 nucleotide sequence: TGTGCCAGCAGGGAACGCCAGGAGGGGACTTTCTGGCAGTACTTC. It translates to CASRERQEGTFWQYF.

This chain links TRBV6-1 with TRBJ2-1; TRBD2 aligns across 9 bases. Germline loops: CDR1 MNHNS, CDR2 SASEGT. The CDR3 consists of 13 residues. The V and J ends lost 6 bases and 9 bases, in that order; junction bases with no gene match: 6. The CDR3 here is CASSRGGAGEQFF. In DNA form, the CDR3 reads TGTGCCAGCAGCCGCGGGGGGGCCGGTGAGCAGTTCTTC.